This T cell receptor (beta chain) was identified during a study of early T cells in non-severe SARS-CoV-2 infection. This clonotype was detected many times. TCRdb reanalysed the 5' RACE reads using MiXCR and keeps one entry per CDR3 protein. The sample holds about 29,000 distinct CDR3 sequences; roughly 4.7% are singletons and the top ten take about 5.7%. The germline CDR1 and CDR2 sequences are MNHEY and SVGEGT. V lost 2 bases, J lost 1 base, and 9 bases stayed unmatched. The CDR3 is 17 amino acids. The specimen sequenced was whole blood. J is TRBJ1-1 and V is TRBV6-2 or TRBV6-3; TRBD1 matches 8 bases. The sequence derives from an adult who was a healthcare worker with PCR-confirmed SARS-CoV-2 infection or an uninfected control (not recorded which). This CDR3 is CASSYPSRGPPNTEAFF. The CDR3 coding sequence is TGTGCCAGCAGTTACCCTTCCAGGGGGCCCCCGAACACTGAAGCTTTCTTT.